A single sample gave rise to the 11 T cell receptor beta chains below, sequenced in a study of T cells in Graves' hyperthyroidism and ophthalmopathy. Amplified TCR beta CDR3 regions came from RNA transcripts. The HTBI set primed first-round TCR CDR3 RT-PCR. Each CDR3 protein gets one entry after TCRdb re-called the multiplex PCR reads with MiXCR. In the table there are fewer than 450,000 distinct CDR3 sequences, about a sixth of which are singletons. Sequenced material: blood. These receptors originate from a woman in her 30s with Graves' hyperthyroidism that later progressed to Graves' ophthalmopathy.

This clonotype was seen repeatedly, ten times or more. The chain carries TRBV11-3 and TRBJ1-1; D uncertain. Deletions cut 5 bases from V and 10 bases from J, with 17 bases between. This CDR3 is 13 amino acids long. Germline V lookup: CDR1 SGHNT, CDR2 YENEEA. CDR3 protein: CASSRGTLGGAFF. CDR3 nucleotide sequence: TGTGCCAGCAGCCGGGGTACGCTGGGTGGAGCTTTCTTT.

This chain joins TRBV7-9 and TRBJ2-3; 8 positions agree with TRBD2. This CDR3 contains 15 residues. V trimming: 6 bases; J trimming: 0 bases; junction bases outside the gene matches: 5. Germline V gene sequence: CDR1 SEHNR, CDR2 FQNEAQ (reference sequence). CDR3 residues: CASRPSGYSTDTQYF. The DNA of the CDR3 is TGTGCCAGCAGACCTAGCGGGTACAGCACAGATACGCAGTATTTT. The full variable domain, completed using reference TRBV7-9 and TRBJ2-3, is DTGVSQNPRHKITKRGQNVTFRCDPISEHNRLYWYRQTLGQGPEFLTYFQNEAQLEKSRLLSDRFSAERPKGSFSTLEIQRTEQGDSAMYLCASRPSGYSTDTQYFGPGTRLTVL.

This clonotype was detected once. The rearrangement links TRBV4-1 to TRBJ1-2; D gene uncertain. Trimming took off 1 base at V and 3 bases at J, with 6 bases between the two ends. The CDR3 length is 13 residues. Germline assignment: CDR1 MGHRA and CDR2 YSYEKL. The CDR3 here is CASSQGPDYGYTF. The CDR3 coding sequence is TGCGCCAGCAGCCAAGGGCCAGACTATGGCTACACCTTC.

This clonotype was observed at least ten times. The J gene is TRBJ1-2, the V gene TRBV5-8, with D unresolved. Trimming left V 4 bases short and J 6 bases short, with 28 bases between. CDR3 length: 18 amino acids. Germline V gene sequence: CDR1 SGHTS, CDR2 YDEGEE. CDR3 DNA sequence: TGTGCCAGCAGCACCCAGTCCGGATACAACTTAATTCACGATGGCTACACCTTC. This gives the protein CASSTQSGYNLIHDGYTF.

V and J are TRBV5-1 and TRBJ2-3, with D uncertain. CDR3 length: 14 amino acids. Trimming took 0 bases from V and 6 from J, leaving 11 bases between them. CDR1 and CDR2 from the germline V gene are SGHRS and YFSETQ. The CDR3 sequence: CASSLDGSGDTQYF. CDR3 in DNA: TGCGCCAGCAGCTTGGATGGTTCCGGTGATACGCAGTATTTT.

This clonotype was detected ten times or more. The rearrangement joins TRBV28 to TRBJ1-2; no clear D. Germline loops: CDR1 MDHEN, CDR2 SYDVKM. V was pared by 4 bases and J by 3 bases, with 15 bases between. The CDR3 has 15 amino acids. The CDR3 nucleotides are TGTGCCAGCAGTTCCCCGTGGGGAGTGGACTATGGCTACACCTTC. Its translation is CASSSPWGVDYGYTF.

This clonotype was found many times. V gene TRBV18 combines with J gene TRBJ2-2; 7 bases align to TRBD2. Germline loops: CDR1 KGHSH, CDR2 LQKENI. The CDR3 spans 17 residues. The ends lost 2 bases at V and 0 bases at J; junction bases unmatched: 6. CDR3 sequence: CASSPTASGANTGELFF. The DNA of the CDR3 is TGTGCCAGCTCACCAACGGCTAGCGGTGCGAACACCGGGGAGCTGTTTTTT.

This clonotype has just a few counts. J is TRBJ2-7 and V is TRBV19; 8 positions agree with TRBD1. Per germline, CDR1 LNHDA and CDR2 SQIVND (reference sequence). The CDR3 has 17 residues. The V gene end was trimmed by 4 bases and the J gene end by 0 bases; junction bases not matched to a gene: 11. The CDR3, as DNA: TGTGCCAGTAGTAGATCATCAGGGGGCAGGGGCTCCTACGAGCAGTACTTC. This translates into CASSRSSGGRGSYEQYF. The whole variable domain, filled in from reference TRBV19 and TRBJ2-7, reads DGGITQSPKYLFRKEGQNVTLSCEQNLNHDAMYWYRQDPGQGLRLIYYSQIVNDFQKGDIAEGYSVSREKKESFPLTVTSAQKNPTAFYLCASSRSSGGRGSYEQYFGPGTRLTVT.

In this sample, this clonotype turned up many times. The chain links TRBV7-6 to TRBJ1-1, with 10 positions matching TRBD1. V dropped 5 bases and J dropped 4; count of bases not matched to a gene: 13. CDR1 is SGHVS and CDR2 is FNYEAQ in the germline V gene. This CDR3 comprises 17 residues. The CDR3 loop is CASSERRDRGIGTEAFF. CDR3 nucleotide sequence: TGTGCCAGCAGCGAGCGCCGGGACAGGGGTATTGGCACTGAAGCTTTCTTT.

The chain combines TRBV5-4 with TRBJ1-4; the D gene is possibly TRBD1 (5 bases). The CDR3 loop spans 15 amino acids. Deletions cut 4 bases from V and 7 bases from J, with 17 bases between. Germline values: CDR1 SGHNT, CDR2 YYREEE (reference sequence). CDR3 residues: CASSLASEGPEKLFF. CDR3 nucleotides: TGTGCCAGCAGCCTTGCCTCGGAGGGGCCTGAAAAACTGTTTTTT.

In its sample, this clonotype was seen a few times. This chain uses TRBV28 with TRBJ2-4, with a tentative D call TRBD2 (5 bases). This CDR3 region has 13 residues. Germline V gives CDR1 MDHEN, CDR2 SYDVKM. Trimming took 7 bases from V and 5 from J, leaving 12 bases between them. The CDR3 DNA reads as TGTGCCAGCACGGGCCTCGGGGAAAACATTCAGTACTTC. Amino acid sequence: CASTGLGENIQYF.